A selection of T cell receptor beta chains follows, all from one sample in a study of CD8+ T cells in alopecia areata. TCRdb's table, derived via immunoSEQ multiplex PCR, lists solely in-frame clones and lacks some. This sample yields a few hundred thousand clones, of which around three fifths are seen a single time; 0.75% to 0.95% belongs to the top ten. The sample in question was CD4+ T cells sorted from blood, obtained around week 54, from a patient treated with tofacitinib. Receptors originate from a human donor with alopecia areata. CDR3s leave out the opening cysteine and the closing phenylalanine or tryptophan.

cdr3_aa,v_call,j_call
ASSLGGPIY,TRBV2,TRBJ1-3
SVLWGMGETQY,TRBV29-1,TRBJ2-5
ASSLAGTISPLH,TRBV5-4,TRBJ1-6
ASSLVQDDGYT,TRBV7-6,TRBJ1-2
ASSQAAVADTQY,TRBV4-3,TRBJ2-3
AWMVNYGYT,TRBV30,TRBJ1-2
ATKPQGQGGYT,TRBV15,TRBJ1-2
ASSPRTGGTDTQY,TRBV4-1,TRBJ2-3
ASSLEASRGETQY,TRBV5-4,TRBJ2-5
KETHTDTQY,TRBV20-1,TRBJ2-3
ASSVWSGGGEKLF,TRBV9,TRBJ1-4
ASSWDLRGDTQY,TRBV5-1,TRBJ2-3
SVARAPGEQF,TRBV29-1,TRBJ2-1
ASRQDYNQPQH,TRBV25-1,TRBJ1-5
ASSPDLGAQETQY,TRBV7-3,TRBJ2-5
ASSLQPGVTTYEQY,TRBV7-2,TRBJ2-7
ASSLLGTGEQY,TRBV5-1,TRBJ2-7
ASSPSHEQF,TRBV11-1,TRBJ2-1
ASSSRTPVGEKLF,TRBV27,TRBJ1-4
ASSLTASTDTQY,TRBV5-4,TRBJ2-3
AINDGQGRYEQY,TRBV10-3,TRBJ2-7
ASSLGIEARVGTGELF,TRBV5-1,TRBJ2-2